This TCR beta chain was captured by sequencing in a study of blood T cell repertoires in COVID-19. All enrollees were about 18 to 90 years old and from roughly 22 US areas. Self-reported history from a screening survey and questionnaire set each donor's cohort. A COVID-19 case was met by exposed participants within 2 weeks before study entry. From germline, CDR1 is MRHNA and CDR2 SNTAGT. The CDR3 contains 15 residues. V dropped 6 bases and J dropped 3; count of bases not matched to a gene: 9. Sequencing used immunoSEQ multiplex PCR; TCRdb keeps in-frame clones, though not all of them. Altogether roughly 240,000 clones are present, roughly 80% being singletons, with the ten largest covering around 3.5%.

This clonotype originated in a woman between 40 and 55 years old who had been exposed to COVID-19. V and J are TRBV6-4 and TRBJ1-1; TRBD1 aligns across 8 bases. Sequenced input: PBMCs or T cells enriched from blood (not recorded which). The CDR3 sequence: CASRPRQGKDTEAFF. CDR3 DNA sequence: TGTGCCAGCAGACCCCGACAGGGGAAAGACACTGAAGCTTTCTTT.